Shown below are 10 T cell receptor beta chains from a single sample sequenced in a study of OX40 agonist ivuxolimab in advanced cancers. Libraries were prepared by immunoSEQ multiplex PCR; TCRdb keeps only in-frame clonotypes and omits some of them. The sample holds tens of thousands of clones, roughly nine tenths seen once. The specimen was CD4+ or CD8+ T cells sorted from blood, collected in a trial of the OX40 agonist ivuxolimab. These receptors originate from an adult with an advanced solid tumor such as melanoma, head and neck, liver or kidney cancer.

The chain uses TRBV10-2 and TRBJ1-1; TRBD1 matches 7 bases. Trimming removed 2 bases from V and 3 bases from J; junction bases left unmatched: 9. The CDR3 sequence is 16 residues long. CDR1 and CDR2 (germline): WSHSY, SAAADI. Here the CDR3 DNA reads TGCGCCAGCAGTGAGACCCTGACAGGGCGAGACACTGAAGCTTTCTTT. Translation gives CASSETLTGRDTEAFF.

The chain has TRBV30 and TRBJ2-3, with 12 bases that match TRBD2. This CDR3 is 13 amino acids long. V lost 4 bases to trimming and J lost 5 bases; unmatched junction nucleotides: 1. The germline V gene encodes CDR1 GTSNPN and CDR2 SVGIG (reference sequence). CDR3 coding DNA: TGTGCCTGGAAACTAGCGGGAGGAGATACGCAGTATTTT. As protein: CAWKLAGGDTQYF. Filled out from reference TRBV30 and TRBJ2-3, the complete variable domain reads SQTIHQWPATLVQPVGSPLSLECTVEGTSNPNLYWYRQAAGRGLQLLFYSVGIGQISSEVPQNLSASRPQDRQFILSSKKLLLSDSGFYLCAWKLAGGDTQYFGPGTRLTVL.

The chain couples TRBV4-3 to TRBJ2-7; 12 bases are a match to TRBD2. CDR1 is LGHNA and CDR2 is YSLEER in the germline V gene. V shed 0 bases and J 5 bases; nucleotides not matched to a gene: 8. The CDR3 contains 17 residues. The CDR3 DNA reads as TGCGCCAGCAGCCAAGATTGGCTAGCGGGAGGGGGCCACGAGCAGTACTTC. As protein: CASSQDWLAGGGHEQYF.

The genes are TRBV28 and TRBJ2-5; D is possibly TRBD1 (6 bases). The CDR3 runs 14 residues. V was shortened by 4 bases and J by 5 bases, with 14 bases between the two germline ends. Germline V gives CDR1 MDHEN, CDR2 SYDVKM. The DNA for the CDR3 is TGTGCCAGCAGTTCCCCCAGGGGTTACGAGACCCAGTACTTC. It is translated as CASSSPRGYETQYF. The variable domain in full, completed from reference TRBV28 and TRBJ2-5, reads DVKVTQSSRYLVKRTGEKVFLECVQDMDHENMFWYRQDPGLGLRLIYFSYDVKMKEKGDIPEGYSVSREKKERFSLILESASTNQTSMYLCASSSPRGYETQYFGPGTRLLVL.

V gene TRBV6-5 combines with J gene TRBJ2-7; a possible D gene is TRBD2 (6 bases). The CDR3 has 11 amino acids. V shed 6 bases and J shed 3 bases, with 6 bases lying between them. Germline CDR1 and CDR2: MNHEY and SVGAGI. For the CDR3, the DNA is TGTGCCAGCAGCGGGGGCTACGAGCAGTACTTC. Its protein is CASSGGYEQYF.

In nucleotides, the CDR3 is TGTGCCAGCGGGGCTAGCGGGACCAATGAGCAGTTCTTC. Its translation is CASGASGTNEQFF. This chain connects TRBV6-6 to TRBJ2-1; TRBD2 matches 9 bases. Looked up from germline, CDR1 is MNHNY and CDR2 is SVGAGI (reference sequence). Trimming took 8 bases from V and 6 from J; bases not matched to a gene: 5. The CDR3 runs to 13 residues.

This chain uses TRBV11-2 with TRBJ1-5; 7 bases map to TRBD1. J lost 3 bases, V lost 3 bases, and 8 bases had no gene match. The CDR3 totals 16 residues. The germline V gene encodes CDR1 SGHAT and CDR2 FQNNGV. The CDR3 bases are TGTGCCAGCAGCTTGGGATTGGACAGGTCCAATCAGCCCCAGCATTTT. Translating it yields CASSLGLDRSNQPQHF.

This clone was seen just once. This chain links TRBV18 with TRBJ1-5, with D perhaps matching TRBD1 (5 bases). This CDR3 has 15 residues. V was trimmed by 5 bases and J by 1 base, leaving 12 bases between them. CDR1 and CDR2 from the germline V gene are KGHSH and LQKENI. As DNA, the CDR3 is TGTGCCAGCTCAGGGGACTTAGGGAGCAATCAGCCCCAGCATTTT. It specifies CASSGDLGSNQPQHF.

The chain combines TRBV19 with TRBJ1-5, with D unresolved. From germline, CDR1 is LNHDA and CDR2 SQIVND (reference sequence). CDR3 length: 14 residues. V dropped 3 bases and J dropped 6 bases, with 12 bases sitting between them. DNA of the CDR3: TGTGCCAGTAGTATGCAGTCGGGGAGTCAGCCCCAGCATTTT. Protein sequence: CASSMQSGSQPQHF.

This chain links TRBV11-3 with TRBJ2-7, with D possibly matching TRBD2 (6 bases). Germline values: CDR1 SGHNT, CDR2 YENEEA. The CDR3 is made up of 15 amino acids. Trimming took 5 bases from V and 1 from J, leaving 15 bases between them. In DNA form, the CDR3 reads TGTGCCAGCAGCCGTTTAGCGGCCCTATCCTACGAGCAGTACTTC. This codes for CASSRLAALSYEQYF.